This T cell receptor (beta chain) was captured in a study of shared clonotypes between healthy human individuals. Study-wide results and limits: Only blood underwent sampling, and tissue repertoires likely differ.

The table came from immunoSEQ multiplex PCR; TCRdb's copy has only in-frame clones and leaves some out. Counted here are under 1,100,000 clones, about 75% occurring once; the ten biggest clones make up approximately 1.5%. Details on this clone: Its specificity is unknown.

V was pared by 2 bases and J by 0 bases, with 10 bases between. The CDR3 is 15 residues long. Germline V gives CDR1 MDHEN, CDR2 SYDVKM. The chain recombines TRBV28 with TRBJ1-2; D is uncertain. This sequence originates from a man aged 18 to 29 in good health. The source material was memory CD4+ T cells sorted from blood. The sample's subset: CD45RA-negative fraction. The CDR3 region is CASSLPSFSNYGYTF. Here the CDR3 DNA reads TGTGCCAGCAGTTTACCGTCGTTCTCTAACTATGGCTACACCTTC.